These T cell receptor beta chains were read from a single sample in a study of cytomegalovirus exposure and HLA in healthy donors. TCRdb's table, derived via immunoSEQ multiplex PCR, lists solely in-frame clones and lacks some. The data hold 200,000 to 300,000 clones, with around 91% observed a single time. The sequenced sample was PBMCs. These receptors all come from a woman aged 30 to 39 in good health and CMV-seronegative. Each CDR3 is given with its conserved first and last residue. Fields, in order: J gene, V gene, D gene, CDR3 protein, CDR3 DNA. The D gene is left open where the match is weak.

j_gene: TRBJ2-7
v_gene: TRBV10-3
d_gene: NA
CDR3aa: CAIRESDAIPVYEQYF
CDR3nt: TGTGCCATCAGGGAATCCGACGCAATCCCCGTTTACGAGCAGTACTTC

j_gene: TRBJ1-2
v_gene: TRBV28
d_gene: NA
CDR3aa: CASRPSRQGYTF
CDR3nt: TGTGCCAGCAGGCCCTCGAGGCAAGGCTACACCTTC

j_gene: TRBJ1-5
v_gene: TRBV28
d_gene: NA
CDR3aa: CASTAFQIWDSRGRQPQHF
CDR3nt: TGTGCCAGCACTGCCTTTCAGATTTGGGACTCCCGGGGACGGCAGCCCCAGCATTTT

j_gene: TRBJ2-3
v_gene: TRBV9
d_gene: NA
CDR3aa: CASSVADTQYF
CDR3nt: TGTGCCAGCAGCGTCGCAGATACGCAGTATTTT

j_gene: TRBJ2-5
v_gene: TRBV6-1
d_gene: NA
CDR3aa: CASSEALRSRVLGAGETQYF
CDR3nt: TGTGCCAGCAGTGAAGCGCTTCGGTCTAGGGTTCTGGGGGCCGGAGAGACCCAGTACTTC

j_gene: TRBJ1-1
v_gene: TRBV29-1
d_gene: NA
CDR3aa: CSSSGGHEAFF
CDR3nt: TGCAGCAGCTCCGGGGGACACGAAGCTTTCTTT

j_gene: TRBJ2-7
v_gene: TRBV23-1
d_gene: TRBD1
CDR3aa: CASSPDRGSDEQYF
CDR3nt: TGCGCCAGCAGTCCAGACAGGGGTAGCGACGAGCAGTACTTC

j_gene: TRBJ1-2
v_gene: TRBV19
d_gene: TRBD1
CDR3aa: CASTLTGNHGYTF
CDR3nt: TGTGCCAGTACCCTGACAGGGAACCATGGCTACACCTTC

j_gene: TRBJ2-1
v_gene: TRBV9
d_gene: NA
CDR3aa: CASSVIPNEQFF
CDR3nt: TGTGCCAGCAGCGTTATCCCCAATGAGCAGTTCTTC

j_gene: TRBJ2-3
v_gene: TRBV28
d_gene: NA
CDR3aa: CASETSTHTDTQYF
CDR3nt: TGTGCCAGCGAAACTAGTACACACACAGATACGCAGTATTTT